The 9 T cell receptor beta chains listed next were all sequenced from one sample in a study of blood T cell repertoires in COVID-19. The method was immunoSEQ multiplex PCR; TCRdb's version includes in-frame clones alone and lacks a portion of them. The repertoire consists of about 89,000 clones, with 75% to 85% occurring once and the leading ten covering about 19%. The sequenced material came from peripheral blood. The source is a woman older than 75 with acute or convalescent COVID-19.

This rearrangement joins TRBV3-1 (or the pseudogene TRBV3-2) to TRBJ2-5; 10 positions match TRBD2. Germline CDR1 and CDR2: LGHDT and YNNKEL (reference sequence). The V segment lost 4 bases and the J segment 6 bases; nucleotides outside the gene matches: 11. The CDR3 is made up of 16 amino acids. The chain's CDR3 is CASSPFIAGGKKTQYF. The CDR3 DNA sequence: TGTGCCAGCAGCCCCTTCATAGCGGGGGGCAAGAAGACCCAGTACTTC.

This clone was found many times. The J gene is TRBJ1-3, the V gene TRBV4-1; D is perhaps TRBD1 (5 bases). The CDR3 has 14 amino acids. The germline gives CDR1 MGHRA, CDR2 YSYEKL. V was pared by 4 bases and J by 4 bases, with 11 bases between. The CDR3 nucleotides read TGCGCCAGCAGCCCGGGACTCCTGGGAAACACCATATATTTT. Its translation is CASSPGLLGNTIYF.

The rearrangement uses TRBV4-1 and TRBJ1-2, with TRBD1 matching 11 bases. CDR1 MGHRA and CDR2 YSYEKL come from the germline V gene. J lost 7 bases, V lost 5 bases, and 6 bases had no gene match. The CDR3 is made up of 14 amino acids. The CDR3 nucleotides read TGCGCCAGCAGCTACCGGGACAGGGGGTTTGGCTACACCTTC. Translation gives CASSYRDRGFGYTF.

V is TRBV2 and J is TRBJ1-5; TRBD1 might be the D (6 bases). CDR3 length equals 16 residues. Looked up from germline, CDR1 is SNHLY and CDR2 is FYNNEI. V lost 8 bases to trimming and J lost 2 bases, with 19 bases between them. The CDR3 nucleotides read TGTGCCAGCGGGGACCCTTCGAACAGGGGCAATCAGCCCCAGCATTTT. Its protein is CASGDPSNRGNQPQHF.

The chain links TRBV2 to TRBJ1-4, with 7 bases lining up with TRBD1. This CDR3 spans 14 amino acids. V shed 4 bases and J 5 bases; nucleotides not matched to a gene: 4. Germline loops: CDR1 SNHLY, CDR2 FYNNEI. CDR3 in amino acids: CASSGDSPNEKLFF. CDR3 nucleotides: TGTGCCAGCAGTGGGGACAGCCCGAATGAAAAACTGTTTTTT. Complete variable domain (other parts from reference TRBV2 and TRBJ1-4): EPEVTQTPSHQVTQMGQEVILRCVPISNHLYFYWYRQILGQKVEFLVSFYNNEISEKSEIFDDQFSVERPDGSNFTLKIRSTKLEDSAMYFCASSGDSPNEKLFFGSGTQLSVL.

J is TRBJ2-2 and V is TRBV21-1; the table's D call TRBD2 went unverified against the DNA. TRBV21-1 represents a pseudogene. This CDR3 contains 20 residues. The chain's CDR3 is CASSKERGQPGLANTGELFF. The CDR3 DNA sequence: TGTGCCAGCAGCAAAGAACGGGGCCAGCCGGGACTAGCGAACACCGGGGAGCTGTTTTTT.

About this clone: Other DNA variants within this sample encode the same CDR3. The rearrangement links TRBV7-9 to TRBJ1-1; 7 nucleotides line up with TRBD1. Germline assignment: CDR1 SEHNR and CDR2 FQNEAQ (reference sequence). V was clipped by 1 base and J by 3 bases; unmatched bases: 2. This CDR3 comprises 14 residues. The CDR3 nucleotides are TGTGCCAGCAGCTTAGGTCAGGGGGACACTGAAGCTTTCTTT. Translated, it gives CASSLGQGDTEAFF. The whole variable domain, remainder taken from reference TRBV7-9 and TRBJ1-1, is DTGVSQNPRHKITKRGQNVTFRCDPISEHNRLYWYRQTLGQGPEFLTYFQNEAQLEKSRLLSDRFSAERPKGSFSTLEIQRTEQGDSAMYLCASSLGQGDTEAFFGQGTRLTVV.

This clone was picked up one time. The chain uses TRBV20-1 and TRBJ2-5, with D possibly being TRBD2 (5 bases). Germline lookup yields CDR1 DFQATT and CDR2 SNEGSKA (reference sequence). This CDR3 contains 15 residues. With 3 bases removed from V and 1 base from J, the gap between germline ends came to 15 bases. The chain's CDR3 is CSASSDMAGQETQYF. The CDR3 DNA reads TGCAGTGCTAGTAGCGACATGGCGGGCCAAGAGACCCAGTACTTC.

The chain couples TRBV11-3 to TRBJ2-3, with TRBD1 identical over 7 bases. V trimming: 7 bases; J trimming: 6 bases; junction bases outside the gene matches: 10. Per germline, CDR1 SGHNT and CDR2 YENEEA. CDR3 size: 14 residues. CDR3 residues: CASTDRANSDTQYF. CDR3 DNA sequence: TGTGCCAGCACAGACAGGGCTAATTCGGATACGCAGTATTTT.